This is a list of T cell receptor beta chains from one sample in a study of blood T cell repertoires in COVID-19. Using immunoSEQ multiplex PCR, the repertoire was profiled, and TCRdb retains in-frame clones only, with some absent. The sample shows 80,000 to 100,000 clones, 80% to 85% of them seen only once. Specimen: peripheral blood. These receptors were collected from a woman at least 80 years old with active or convalescent COVID-19. The CDR3 runs from the conserved cysteine through the conserved F or W. A D gene is named only where the DNA matches it firmly. Only part of the rows carry a size: once, few, many, or a class if the clone is expanded.

NA | TRBJ1-3 | TRBV10-2 | NA | CASMRGNTIYF | TGCGCCAGCATGAGGGGAAACACCATATATTTT
few | TRBJ1-1 | TRBV4-3 | NA | CASSQDSQGTTEAFF | TGCGCCAGCAGCCAAGATAGTCAGGGGACCACTGAAGCTTTCTTT
NA | TRBJ2-7 | TRBV6-5 | NA | CASSYLRGSYEQYF | TGTGCCAGCAGTTACCTCCGGGGGTCCTACGAGCAGTACTTC
NA | TRBJ2-5 | TRBV5-1 | TRBD1 | CASSRYRGRSETQYF | TGCGCCAGCAGCAGGTACAGGGGGCGCTCAGAGACCCAGTACTTC
NA | TRBJ1-1 | TRBV9 | TRBD1 | CASSVGGTVNTEAFF | TGTGCCAGCAGCGTAGGGGGGACAGTGAACACTGAAGCTTTCTTT
NA | TRBJ1-4 | TRBV14 | NA | CASSQVNRFPTNEKLFF | TGTGCCAGCAGCCAAGTTAACAGGTTCCCCACTAATGAAAAACTGTTTTTT
NA | TRBJ1-5 | TRBV7-2 | TRBD1 | CASSLVTGQYQPQHF | TGTGCCAGCAGCTTAGTGACGGGACAGTATCAGCCCCAGCATTTT
once | TRBJ2-5 | TRBV9 | TRBD2 | CASSRTSGPQETQYF | TGTGCCAGCAGCCGGACTAGCGGGCCCCAAGAGACCCAGTACTTC
NA | TRBJ2-2 | TRBV7-3 | NA | CASSLSDWKNTGELFF | TGTGCCAGCAGCCTATCGGACTGGAAAAACACCGGGGAGCTGTTTTTT
NA | TRBJ1-4 | TRBV28 | TRBD1 | CASNPGTGILGLFF | TGTGCCAGCAACCCCGGGACAGGGATCCTGGGGCTGTTTTTT
NA | TRBJ2-3 | TRBV6-2/TRBV6-3 | TRBD2 | CASSYGLAEADTQYF | TGTGCCAGCAGTTATGGACTAGCGGAGGCAGATACGCAGTATTTT
NA | TRBJ1-1 | TRBV6-2/TRBV6-3 | TRBD1 | CASSTKGTGRDTEAFF | TGTGCCAGCAGTACCAAAGGGACAGGGAGGGACACTGAAGCTTTCTTT
NA | TRBJ1-1 | TRBV7-8 | NA | CASSLPGLLFGEAFF | TGTGCCAGCAGCCTCCCGGGACTCCTCTTTGGTGAAGCTTTCTTT
NA | TRBJ2-7 | TRBV18 | TRBD1 | CASSLAGQGYEQYF | TGTGCCAGCTCACTCGCGGGACAGGGCTACGAGCAGTACTTC
NA | TRBJ1-1 | TRBV12-3/TRBV12-4 | TRBD1 | CASIKTGGTEAFF | TGTGCCAGCATTAAAACAGGGGGCACTGAAGCTTTCTTT
NA | TRBJ2-7 | TRBV27 | TRBD2 | CASSLGTTPYEQYF | TGTGCCAGCAGTTTAGGGACTACCCCCTACGAGCAGTACTTC
NA | TRBJ2-3 | TRBV6-5 | NA | CASSYSGLSTDTQYF | TGTGCCAGCAGTTACTCAGGACTGAGCACAGATACGCAGTATTTT
once | TRBJ1-4 | TRBV19 | NA | CASSIGLINEKLFF | TGTGCCAGTAGTATTGGACTGATTAATGAAAAACTGTTTTTT
NA | TRBJ2-7 | TRBV19 | TRBD1 | CASNQGANEQYF | TGTGCCAGTAACCAGGGGGCGAACGAGCAGTACTTC
once | TRBJ2-7 | TRBV19 | TRBD2 | CASSKTSGMGEQYF | TGTGCCAGTAGTAAGACTAGCGGGATGGGCGAGCAGTACTTC
NA | TRBJ2-3 | TRBV19 | NA | CASSASLYADTQYF | TGTGCCAGTAGTGCCTCCCTTTACGCGGATACGCAGTATTTT
NA | TRBJ2-5 | TRBV29-1 | NA | CSVRQGLLETQYF | TGCAGCGTTCGTCAGGGACTTTTAGAGACCCAGTACTTC
NA | TRBJ2-2 | TRBV29-1 | TRBD2 | CSVELRGGTGELFF | TGCAGCGTTGAATTGCGGGGGGGCACCGGGGAGCTGTTTTTT
NA | TRBJ1-2 | TRBV19 | NA | CAANGGALGYGYTF | TGTGCCGCCAATGGAGGGGCCCTGGGGTATGGCTACACCTTC
NA | TRBJ2-1 | TRBV28 | TRBD1 | CAITPTGAYNEQFF | TGTGCCATAACGCCCACAGGGGCCTACAATGAGCAGTTCTTC
few | TRBJ2-3 | TRBV2 | TRBD1 | CASSRDRGGTDTQYF | TGTGCCAGCAGCAGGGACAGGGGGGGCACAGATACGCAGTATTTT
NA | TRBJ1-2 | TRBV19 | NA | CASSTASGAGYTF | TGTGCCAGTAGTACCGCGAGCGGAGCTGGCTACACCTTC
NA | TRBJ2-3 | TRBV24-1 | TRBD1 | CATSDWTGVGTDTQYF | TGTGCCACCAGTGATTGGACAGGCGTAGGCACAGATACGCAGTATTTT
NA | TRBJ2-2 | TRBV27 | TRBD2 | CASSFLAGGYTGELFF | TGTGCCAGCAGTTTCTTAGCGGGAGGTTACACCGGGGAGCTGTTTTTT
few | TRBJ2-1 | TRBV7-8 | NA | CASSLASAFSSYNEQFF | TGTGCCAGCAGCTTAGCATCCGCCTTTAGCTCCTACAATGAGCAGTTCTTC
NA | TRBJ2-7 | TRBV18 | TRBD2 | CASSPLAGVLDEQYF | TGTGCCAGCTCACCCCTGGCGGGAGTATTGGACGAGCAGTACTTC
NA | TRBJ1-4 | TRBV18 | TRBD1 | CASSPGQGGEKLFF | TGTGCCAGCTCACCAGGACAGGGAGGAGAAAAACTGTTTTTT
NA | TRBJ2-3 | TRBV11-2 | NA | CASSSSWSTQYF | TGTGCCAGCAGCTCCTCGTGGAGTACGCAGTATTTT
NA | TRBJ2-5 | TRBV7-3 | NA | CASSFGGAGETQYF | TGTGCCAGCAGCTTCGGTGGGGCAGGAGAGACCCAGTACTTC
NA | TRBJ2-3 | TRBV7-3 | NA | CASSWVGGSTDTQYF | TGTGCCAGCAGCTGGGTTGGCGGGAGCACAGATACGCAGTATTTT
NA | TRBJ1-5 | TRBV6-6 | NA | CASSYSRQDSNQPQHF | TGTGCCAGCAGTTACTCAAGGCAGGATAGCAATCAGCCCCAGCATTTT
NA | TRBJ2-5 | TRBV5-5 | NA | CASSWGQGVRVGSKETQYF | TGTGCCAGCAGCTGGGGGCAGGGTGTACGGGTTGGAAGCAAAGAGACCCAGTACTTC
few | TRBJ2-3 | TRBV5-1 | NA | CASSLNAATDTQYF | TGCGCCAGCAGCTTGAATGCGGCAACAGATACGCAGTATTTT
few | TRBJ2-7 | TRBV3-1/TRBV3-2 | NA | CASSPEAAAYEQYF | TGTGCCAGCAGCCCGGAGGCGGCCGCCTACGAGCAGTACTTC
NA | TRBJ1-1 | TRBV10-3 | NA | CATFDGRASGTEAFF | TGTGCCACCTTCGACGGCAGGGCGAGCGGGACTGAAGCTTTCTTT
NA | TRBJ1-6 | TRBV2 | NA | CASSPDRSNSPLHF | TGTGCCAGCAGTCCAGACAGATCCAATTCACCCCTCCACTTT
NA | TRBJ1-2 | TRBV7-9 | TRBD1 | CASSPPQGWLEYGYTF | TGTGCCAGCAGCCCGCCACAGGGGTGGTTGGAGTATGGCTACACCTTC
NA | TRBJ1-3 | TRBV2 | TRBD1 | CASSEGTGLNTIYF | TGTGCCAGCAGTGAAGGGACAGGGCTGAACACCATATATTTT